This entry lists 32 T cell receptor beta chains sequenced from one sample in a study of T-cell reconstitution after alpha-beta-depleted transplantation in children. TCRbeta library construction was performed incorporating unique molecular identifiers. TCRdb itself ran the PCR reads through MiXCR, one entry per CDR3 protein. The sample gives 200,000 to 300,000 distinct CDR3 sequences, 12% of which show up once; approximately 2.9% is in the top ten. The sample in question was PBMCs from the stem cell graft donor, obtained from the stem cell graft. The receptors originated from a human donor who donated a stem cell graft to a child with acute lymphoblastic leukemia.

In this sample, this clonotype turned up many times. The chain employs TRBV7-9 and TRBJ2-2, with a tentative D call TRBD1 (5 bases). V lost 3 bases to trimming and J lost 7 bases, with 9 bases between them. From germline, CDR1 is SEHNR and CDR2 FQNEAQ (reference sequence). The CDR3 is made up of 13 amino acids. Here the CDR3 reads CASSFSGNGELFF. Written as DNA, the CDR3 is TGTGCCAGCAGCTTCTCAGGGAACGGGGAGCTGTTTTTT. Together with reference TRBV7-9 and TRBJ2-2, the CDR3 gives the full variable domain: DTGVSQNPRHKITKRGQNVTFRCDPISEHNRLYWYRQTLGQGPEFLTYFQNEAQLEKSRLLSDRFSAERPKGSFSTLEIQRTEQGDSAMYLCASSFSGNGELFFGEGSRLTVL.

The chain links TRBV19 to TRBJ1-1; weak D call: TRBD1 (6 bases). The CDR3 consists of 16 residues. V shed 5 bases and J shed 4 bases, with 20 bases lying between them. Germline V lookup: CDR1 LNHDA, CDR2 SQIVND (reference sequence). CDR3 sequence: CASSPLPAGAFTEAFF. The CDR3 DNA sequence: TGTGCCAGTAGTCCCCTCCCAGCGGGGGCTTTCACTGAAGCTTTCTTT. The whole variable domain, filled in from reference TRBV19 and TRBJ1-1, reads DGGITQSPKYLFRKEGQNVTLSCEQNLNHDAMYWYRQDPGQGLRLIYYSQIVNDFQKGDIAEGYSVSREKKESFPLTVTSAQKNPTAFYLCASSPLPAGAFTEAFFGQGTRLTVV.

This clonotype was counted at least ten times. This chain joins TRBV12-3 or TRBV12-4 and TRBJ2-2; weak D call: TRBD2 (6 bases). CDR3 size: 18 residues. V gave up 5 bases and J gave up 3 bases, with 22 bases separating them. CDR3 DNA: TGTGCCAGCAGTCCCCCCTACGAGACGGGAGCCCACACCGGGGAGCTGTTTTTT. Translating gives CASSPPYETGAHTGELFF.

This clonotype occurred many times. The chain employs TRBV7-2 and TRBJ2-7, with 10 bases lining up with TRBD1. The CDR3 is 17 amino acids. V lost 4 bases to trimming and J lost 2 bases; unmatched junction nucleotides: 11. Germline lookup yields CDR1 SGHTA and CDR2 FQGNSA. CDR3 protein: CASSSGTGALGAYEQYF. The CDR3 DNA is TGTGCCAGCAGCTCCGGGACAGGGGCCCTCGGGGCCTACGAGCAGTACTTC.

This clonotype was recorded many times. This chain joins TRBV25-1 and TRBJ1-6; D ambiguous. The CDR3 totals 14 residues. Deletions cut 5 bases from V and 11 bases from J, with 16 bases between. Germline loops: CDR1 MGHDK, CDR2 SYGVNS. This CDR3 is CASSTTAESTPLHF. The CDR3 coding sequence is TGTGCCAGCAGTACAACGGCAGAGTCAACACCCCTCCACTTT.

This clonotype was picked up many times. V and J are TRBV7-2 and TRBJ2-1, with D tentatively TRBD2 (5 bases). Germline loops: CDR1 SGHTA, CDR2 FQGNSA. This CDR3 region has 12 residues. V lost 2 bases and J lost 12, with 11 bases in between. The CDR3 sequence: CASSLTDWLQFF. The CDR3 nucleotides read TGTGCCAGCAGCTTAACGGACTGGTTGCAGTTCTTC.

This clonotype was observed at least ten times. The chain combines TRBV20-1 with TRBJ1-2; D is unclear. Trimming removed 3 bases from V and 8 bases from J, with 19 bases in between. Germline loops: CDR1 DFQATT, CDR2 SNEGSKA (reference sequence). The CDR3 totals 14 residues. CDR3 region: CSARVGAEASGYTF. DNA of the CDR3: TGCAGTGCTAGGGTGGGCGCGGAGGCTTCCGGCTACACCTTC.

This clonotype was seen a handful of times. This sequence joins TRBV20-1 and TRBJ2-3; unclear D gene. Trimming shortened V by 5 bases and J by 5 bases, and 11 bases separated the two germline ends. Germline V gene data show CDR1 as DFQATT and CDR2 as SNEGSKA (reference sequence). The CDR3 length is 12 residues. The CDR3 protein is CSARRAGDTQYF. CDR3 bases: TGCAGTGCTCGACGGGCCGGAGATACGCAGTATTTT.

This clonotype was counted ten times or more. This sequence joins TRBV5-1 and TRBJ1-1; 10 positions agree with TRBD1. The CDR3 runs 16 residues. CDR1 and CDR2 (germline): SGHRS, YFSETQ. Losses at the gene ends were 3 bases for V and 2 bases for J; bases not matched to a gene: 7. Written as DNA, the CDR3 is TGCGCCAGCAGCTGGGGACAGGGGAGGGGAAACACTGAAGCTTTCTTT. This encodes CASSWGQGRGNTEAFF.

This clonotype was detected ten times or more. The chain employs TRBV4-3 and TRBJ2-2; TRBD1 is a possible D gene (5 bases). The germline gives CDR1 LGHNA, CDR2 YSLEER. The CDR3 consists of 15 residues. Deletions cut 4 bases from V and 0 bases from J, with 9 bases between. The CDR3: CASSPGFSNTGELFF. The CDR3 bases are TGCGCCAGCAGCCCAGGGTTTTCGAACACCGGGGAGCTGTTTTTT.

This clonotype was counted only a few times. The chain recombines TRBV27 with TRBJ2-7; D call uncertain. In germline, CDR1 is MNHEY, CDR2 SMNVEV (reference sequence). V was cut by 0 bases and J by 2 bases, with 8 bases left in between. CDR3 length equals 14 residues. The CDR3 region has the DNA TGTGCCAGCAGTTTATCGAACCCTCCCTACGAGCAGTACTTC. Amino acids: CASSLSNPPYEQYF.

This clonotype was detected ten times or more. In nucleotides, the CDR3 is TGCAGTGCTAGAGAGGACGGCCGTTTCTCTGGAAACACCATATATTTT. This codes for CSAREDGRFSGNTIYF. The V and J genes are TRBV20-1 and TRBJ1-3, with unresolved D. Germline CDR1 DFQATT, CDR2 SNEGSKA (reference sequence). V lost 0 bases and J 0 bases, leaving 12 bases between the germline ends. The length of the CDR3 is 16 residues.

This clonotype was detected many times. The chain employs TRBV6-2 or TRBV6-3 and TRBJ2-7; D is undetermined. V was pared by 10 bases and J by 2 bases, with 15 bases between. CDR3 size: 13 residues. Germline loops: CDR1 MNHEY, CDR2 SVGEGT. The CDR3 is CATSSGGTYEQYF. In DNA form, the CDR3 reads TGTGCCACCTCCTCTGGCGGAACCTACGAGCAGTACTTC.

The table lists this clonotype with many counts. The V gene is TRBV11-2, the J gene TRBJ2-3, with TRBD2 matching over 9 bases. After removal of 7 bases from V and 2 bases from J, the junction contained 10 bases not matched to a gene. The CDR3 is 16 amino acids. Germline lookup yields CDR1 SGHAT and CDR2 FQNNGV. This CDR3 reads CASTSGSGGLTDTQYF. The CDR3 DNA sequence: TGTGCCAGCACCTCCGGTAGCGGGGGCCTCACAGATACGCAGTATTTT.

This clonotype was detected ten times or more. The genes are TRBV29-1 and TRBJ2-3; D uncertain. Germline V gives CDR1 SQVTM, CDR2 ANQGSEA. Trimming cost V 4 bases and J 0 bases, with 17 bases left between them. The CDR3 length is 16 residues. As DNA, the CDR3 is TGCAGCGTTGCCGGGTCGTCCCCCATGAGCACAGATACGCAGTATTTT. This codes for CSVAGSSPMSTDTQYF.

This clonotype was seen many times. The CDR3 DNA is TGTGCCAGCAGTTTAGAGGAGCGGGGGGGCCTCACAGATACGCAGTATTTT. Protein: CASSLEERGGLTDTQYF. The chain uses TRBV12-3 or TRBV12-4 and TRBJ2-3, with TRBD2 matching 10 bases. The CDR3 has 17 residues. V shed 1 base and J 2 bases; nucleotides not matched to a gene: 6.

This clonotype was detected many times. The V gene is TRBV6-2 or TRBV6-3, the J gene TRBJ2-1; D is undetermined. The V gene's germline CDR1 is MNHEY and CDR2 SVGEGT. V lost 0 bases and J 7 bases, leaving 10 bases between the germline ends. The CDR3 extends over 14 amino acids. CDR3 loop: CASSYSKVGNEQFF. CDR3 DNA sequence: TGTGCCAGCAGTTACTCGAAGGTCGGGAATGAGCAGTTCTTC.

The sample holds many counts of this clonotype. This chain uses TRBV27 with TRBJ2-7; D remains unclear. This CDR3 is 14 amino acids long. V lost 9 bases, J lost 2 bases, and 17 bases lay in between. Germline CDR1 reads MNHEY; CDR2 reads SMNVEV (reference sequence). The CDR3 reads CASSIRVPPYEQYF. The CDR3 DNA reads TGTGCCAGTTCAATTAGGGTCCCACCCTACGAGCAGTACTTC.

There are many counts of this clonotype. The V and J genes are TRBV29-1 and TRBJ1-2, with D possibly being TRBD1 (6 bases). V gave up 8 bases and J gave up 8 bases, with 21 bases separating them. The CDR3 is 13 amino acids. CDR1 is SQVTM and CDR2 is ANQGSEA in the germline V gene. The CDR3, as DNA: TGCAGCTCTCCCGACAGGATCTCAGGAGGCTACACCTTC. Protein: CSSPDRISGGYTF.

The table lists this clonotype with a count of one. The chain employs TRBV4-3 and TRBJ1-5; no clear D. The germline V and J ends were trimmed by 0 bases and 7 bases, with 7 bases remaining between them. Germline V gene sequence: CDR1 LGHNA, CDR2 YSLEER. The CDR3 has 13 amino acids. In nucleotides, the CDR3 is TGCGCCAGCAGCCAAGATCTAGACCAGCCCCAGCATTTT. Encoded protein: CASSQDLDQPQHF.

In its sample, this clonotype was seen many times. The V call is TRBV5-6, the J call TRBJ2-2; D gene unclear. The CDR3 length is 13 residues. Germline values: CDR1 SGHDT, CDR2 YYEEEE. The germline V and J ends were trimmed by 1 base and 8 bases, with 9 bases remaining between them. Here the CDR3 reads CASSLSMKGELFF. In DNA, the CDR3 is TGTGCCAGCAGCTTGTCCATGAAAGGGGAGCTGTTTTTT. Looking up the rest from reference TRBV5-6 and TRBJ2-2 gives the full variable domain: DAGVTQSPTHLIKTRGQQVTLRCSPKSGHDTVSWYQQALGQGPQFIFQYYEEEERQRGNFPDRFSGHQFPNYSSELNVNALLLGDSALYLCASSLSMKGELFFGEGSRLTVL.

There are many counts of this clonotype. The V gene is TRBV12-3 or TRBV12-4, the J gene TRBJ2-7, with unresolved D. The CDR3 loop spans 14 amino acids. Between the trimmed V and J ends, which lost 6 bases and 6 bases, there was a span of 18 bases. CDR3 loop: CASRMAGSPGEQYF. CDR3 nucleotides: TGTGCCAGCAGAATGGCCGGGTCCCCAGGCGAGCAGTACTTC.

In the case of this clonotype: A much larger clonotype is one base distant, so this may be a read error. This chain joins TRBV6-5 and TRBJ1-1; no reliable D call. V lost 0 bases and J 4 bases, leaving 12 bases between the germline ends. Germline lookup yields CDR1 MNHEY and CDR2 SVGAGI. This CDR3 contains 15 residues. The CDR3 DNA reads TGTGCCAGCAGTTACTCGGTTGTGCAGTTCACTGAAGCTTTCTTT. Translating gives CASSYSVVQFTEAFF.

This clonotype was recorded only once. The V call is TRBV28, the J call TRBJ1-2; D remains unclear. This CDR3 has 15 residues. Trimming stripped 4 bases from V and 7 bases from J, with 19 bases between. Germline CDR1 and CDR2: MDHEN and SYDVKM. CDR3 in amino acids: CASSSPRKSGGGYTF. The CDR3 DNA reads as TGTGCCAGCAGTTCCCCCAGGAAATCAGGCGGTGGCTACACCTTC.

In its sample, this clonotype was seen a few times. CDR3 region: CASSLREGLYEQYF. CDR3 DNA sequence: TGTGCCAGCAGCTTAAGGGAGGGGCTCTACGAGCAGTACTTC. The V gene is TRBV7-9, the J gene TRBJ2-7, with 7 bases that match TRBD2. The germline V gene encodes CDR1 SEHNR and CDR2 FQNEAQ (reference sequence). The CDR3 extends over 14 amino acids. Trimming took 2 bases from V and 3 from J; bases not matched to a gene: 4.

This clonotype was counted at least ten times. The V and J genes are TRBV12-3 or TRBV12-4 and TRBJ1-1; 7 bases match TRBD1. With 5 bases clipped from V and 0 bases from J, the junction kept 9 bases outside the gene matches. The CDR3 is 16 amino acids. The CDR3 region has the DNA TGTGCCAGCAGTCCCGGGACAGAGATAATGAACACTGAAGCTTTCTTT. Its protein product is CASSPGTEIMNTEAFF.

This clonotype was recorded many times. The genes are TRBV4-3 and TRBJ1-2, with D uncertain. Trimming took off 0 bases at V and 4 bases at J, with 6 bases between the two ends. Per germline, CDR1 LGHNA and CDR2 YSLEER. The length of the CDR3 is 13 residues. The CDR3, as DNA: TGCGCCAGCAGCCAAGAGAGCTTCTATGGCTACACCTTC. Translating it yields CASSQESFYGYTF.

In this sample, this clonotype turned up many times. The gene calls are TRBV12-3 or TRBV12-4 and TRBJ1-1; a weak D match, TRBD1 (6 bases). The CDR3 is made up of 14 amino acids. Trimming took off 7 bases at V and 4 bases at J, with 16 bases between the two ends. This CDR3 reads CASTRRGRSTEAFF. CDR3 in DNA: TGTGCCAGCACCCGACGGGGGCGATCCACTGAAGCTTTCTTT.

This clonotype was seen repeatedly, ten times or more. The chain uses TRBV7-6 and TRBJ2-7; D call uncertain. The CDR3 has 10 amino acids. The V gene's germline CDR1 is SGHVS and CDR2 FNYEAQ. V was shortened by 7 bases and J by 6 bases, with 7 bases between the two germline ends. The CDR3 sequence is CASNPAEQYF. The CDR3 DNA follows: TGTGCCAGCAATCCGGCCGAGCAGTACTTC.

This clonotype was recorded at least ten times. The rearrangement links TRBV9 to TRBJ1-6; weak D call: TRBD1 (6 bases). Germline V gene lookup returns CDR1 SGDLS and CDR2 YYNGEE. The V end lost 4 bases, the J end lost 5 bases, and 19 bases lay between the germline ends. The length of the CDR3 is 17 residues. CDR3 region: CASSPGQSTSNNSPLHF. In DNA form, the CDR3 reads TGTGCCAGCAGCCCAGGACAGAGCACAAGCAATAATTCACCCCTCCACTTT.

This clonotype came up many times. The V call is TRBV28, the J call TRBJ2-7; D uncertain. Trimming took off 5 bases at V and 2 bases at J, with 4 bases between the two ends. Germline V lookup: CDR1 MDHEN, CDR2 SYDVKM. This CDR3 spans 11 amino acids. The CDR3 DNA is TGTGCCAGCAGTACGGCCTACGAGCAGTACTTC. This sequence encodes CASSTAYEQYF.

J is TRBJ2-1 and V is TRBV18; a weak D match, TRBD2 (7 bases). The CDR3 runs to 13 residues. Germline CDR1 KGHSH, CDR2 LQKENI. V was cut by 6 bases and J by 15 bases, with 21 bases left in between. The chain's CDR3 is CASSPRGGPEWFF. The CDR3 nucleotides are TGTGCCAGCTCCCCGAGGGGGGGGCCTGAGTGGTTCTTC.